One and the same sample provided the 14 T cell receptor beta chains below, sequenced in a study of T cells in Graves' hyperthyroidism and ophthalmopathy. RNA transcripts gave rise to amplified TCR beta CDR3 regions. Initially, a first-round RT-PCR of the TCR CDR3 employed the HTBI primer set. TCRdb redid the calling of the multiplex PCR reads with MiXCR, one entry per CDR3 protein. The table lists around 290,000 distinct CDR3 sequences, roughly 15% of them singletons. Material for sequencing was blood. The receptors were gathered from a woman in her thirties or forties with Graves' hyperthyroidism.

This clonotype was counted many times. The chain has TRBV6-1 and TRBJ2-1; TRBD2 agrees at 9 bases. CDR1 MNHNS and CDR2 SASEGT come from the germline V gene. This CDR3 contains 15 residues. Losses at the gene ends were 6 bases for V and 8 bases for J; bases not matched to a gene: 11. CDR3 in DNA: TGTGCCAGCAGAACTACCGGGACTAGCTCGGATGAGCAGTTCTTC. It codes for CASRTTGTSSDEQFF.

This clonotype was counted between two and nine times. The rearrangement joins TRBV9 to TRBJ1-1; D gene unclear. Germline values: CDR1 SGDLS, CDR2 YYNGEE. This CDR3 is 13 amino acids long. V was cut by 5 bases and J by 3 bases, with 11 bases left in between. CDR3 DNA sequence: TGTGCCAGCAGGGCCAGCGGGGACACTGAAGCTTTCTTT. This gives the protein CASRASGDTEAFF.

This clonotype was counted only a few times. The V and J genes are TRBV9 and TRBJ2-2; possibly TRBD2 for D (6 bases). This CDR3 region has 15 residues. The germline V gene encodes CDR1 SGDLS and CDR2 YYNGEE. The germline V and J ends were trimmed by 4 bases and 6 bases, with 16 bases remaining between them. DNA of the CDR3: TGTGCCAGCAGCAAAGGGACTCCGAAATCCGGGGAGCTGTTTTTT. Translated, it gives CASSKGTPKSGELFF.

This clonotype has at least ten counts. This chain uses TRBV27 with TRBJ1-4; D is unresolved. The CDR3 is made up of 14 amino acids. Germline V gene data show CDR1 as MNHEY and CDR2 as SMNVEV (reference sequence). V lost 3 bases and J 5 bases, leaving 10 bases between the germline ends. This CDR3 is CASSLRSENEKLFF. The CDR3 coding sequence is TGTGCCAGCAGTTTGAGGTCAGAGAATGAAAAACTGTTTTTT.

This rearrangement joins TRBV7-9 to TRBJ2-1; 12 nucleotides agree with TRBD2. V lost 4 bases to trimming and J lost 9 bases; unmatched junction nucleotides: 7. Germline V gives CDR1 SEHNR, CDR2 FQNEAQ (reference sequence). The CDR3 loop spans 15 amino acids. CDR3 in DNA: TGTGCCAGCAGCTGGACTAGCGGGAAGGGTCTTGAGCAGTTCTTC. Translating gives CASSWTSGKGLEQFF.

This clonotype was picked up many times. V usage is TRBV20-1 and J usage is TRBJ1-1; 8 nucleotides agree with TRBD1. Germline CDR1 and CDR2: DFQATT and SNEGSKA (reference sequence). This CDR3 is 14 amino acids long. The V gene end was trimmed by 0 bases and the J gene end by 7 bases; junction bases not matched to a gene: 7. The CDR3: CSARDDRGRDEAFF. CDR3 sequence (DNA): TGCAGTGCTAGAGATGACAGGGGAAGAGATGAAGCTTTCTTT.

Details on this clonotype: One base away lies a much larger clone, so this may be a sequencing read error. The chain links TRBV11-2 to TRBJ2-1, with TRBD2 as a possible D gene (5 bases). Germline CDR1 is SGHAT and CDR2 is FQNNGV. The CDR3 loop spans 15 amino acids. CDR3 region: CASSPPGLSYNELFF. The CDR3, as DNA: TGTGCCAGCAGCCCACCGGGATTGTCCTACAATGAGCTGTTCTTC.

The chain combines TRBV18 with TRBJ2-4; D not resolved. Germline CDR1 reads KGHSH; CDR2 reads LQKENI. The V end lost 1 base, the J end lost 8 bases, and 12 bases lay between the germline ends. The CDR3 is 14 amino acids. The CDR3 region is CASSPQLGRDIQYF. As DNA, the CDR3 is TGTGCCAGCTCACCACAGCTAGGTAGAGACATTCAGTACTTC.

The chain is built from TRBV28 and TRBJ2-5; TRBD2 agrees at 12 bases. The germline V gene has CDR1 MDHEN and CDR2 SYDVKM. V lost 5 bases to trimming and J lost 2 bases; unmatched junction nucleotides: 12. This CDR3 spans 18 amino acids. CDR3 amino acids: CASSPAEGLAGGQETQYF. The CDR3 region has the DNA TGTGCCAGCAGTCCGGCCGAGGGACTAGCGGGCGGTCAAGAGACCCAGTACTTC.

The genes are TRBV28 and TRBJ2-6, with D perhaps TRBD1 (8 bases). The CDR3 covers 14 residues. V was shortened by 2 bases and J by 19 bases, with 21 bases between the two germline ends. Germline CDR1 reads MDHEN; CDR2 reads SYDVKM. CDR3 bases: TGTGCCAGCAGTTTAAACCCCCAACAGGGGGGGATAACTTTC. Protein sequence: CASSLNPQQGGITF. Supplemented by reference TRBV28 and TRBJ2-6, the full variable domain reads DVKVTQSSRYLVKRTGEKVFLECVQDMDHENMFWYRQDPGLGLRLIYFSYDVKMKEKGDIPEGYSVSREKKERFSLILESASTNQTSMYLCASSLNPQQGGITFGAGSRLTVL.

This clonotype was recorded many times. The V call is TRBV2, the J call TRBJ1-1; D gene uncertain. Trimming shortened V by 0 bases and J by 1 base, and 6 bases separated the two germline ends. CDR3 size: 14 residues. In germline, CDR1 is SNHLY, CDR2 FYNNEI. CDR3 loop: CASSEASQNTEAFF. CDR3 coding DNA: TGTGCCAGCAGTGAAGCATCACAGAACACTGAAGCTTTCTTT.

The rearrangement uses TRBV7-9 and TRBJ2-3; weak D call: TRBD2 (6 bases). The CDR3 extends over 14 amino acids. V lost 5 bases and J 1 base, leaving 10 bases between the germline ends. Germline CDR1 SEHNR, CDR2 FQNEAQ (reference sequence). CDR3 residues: CASSRDSGTDTQYF. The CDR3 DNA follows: TGTGCCAGCAGCCGGGACTCCGGCACAGATACGCAGTATTTT.

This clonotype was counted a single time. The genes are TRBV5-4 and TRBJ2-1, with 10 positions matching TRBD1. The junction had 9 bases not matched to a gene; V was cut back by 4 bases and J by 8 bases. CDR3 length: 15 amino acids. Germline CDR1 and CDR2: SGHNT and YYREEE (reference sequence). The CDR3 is CASSLGQGEVYEQFF. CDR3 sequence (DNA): TGTGCCAGCAGCCTTGGACAGGGGGAGGTTTATGAGCAGTTCTTC.

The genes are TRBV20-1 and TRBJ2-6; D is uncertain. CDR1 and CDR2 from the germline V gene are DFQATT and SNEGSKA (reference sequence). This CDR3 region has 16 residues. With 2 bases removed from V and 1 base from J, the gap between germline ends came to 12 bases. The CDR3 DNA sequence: TGCAGTGCTAGATGGCAGCGTCGTTCTGGGGCCAACGTCCTGACTTTC. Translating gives CSARWQRRSGANVLTF.